What follows describes a single T cell receptor (beta chain). Its antigen remains unknown. This specimen comes from a study of persistence of HIV-infected CD4 T cells. Across the whole study: Donors were ART-treated; their CMV- and Gag-responding CD4+ T cells were isolated.

Lysates of CMV-infected fibroblasts at around 10 ug/mL stimulated these cells. CD40L/CD69 double-negative CD45RO-high memory CD4+ T cells were collected. The immunoSEQ assay was version 4, run in survey mode. Sequenced by immunoSEQ multiplex PCR; TCRdb stores in-frame clones only, minus some. This sample carries roughly 35,000 clones, 65% to 85% of them seen once, and the ten largest clones take roughly 1.5%. Germline CDR1 SGHTA, CDR2 FQGNSA. This CDR3 contains 12 residues. V was clipped by 9 bases and J by 7 bases, with 10 bases between them. This specimen consisted of CD4+ T cells sorted from PBMCs after roughly 17-hour stimulation, obtained from a patient who received antiretroviral therapy. The chain uses TRBV7-2 and TRBJ1-6; D ambiguous. This receptor was identified in an adult man with HIV who was CMV-seropositive. CDR3 in amino acids: CASSDPNSPLHF. For the CDR3, the DNA is TGTGCCAGTTCGGACCCCAATTCACCCCTCCACTTT.